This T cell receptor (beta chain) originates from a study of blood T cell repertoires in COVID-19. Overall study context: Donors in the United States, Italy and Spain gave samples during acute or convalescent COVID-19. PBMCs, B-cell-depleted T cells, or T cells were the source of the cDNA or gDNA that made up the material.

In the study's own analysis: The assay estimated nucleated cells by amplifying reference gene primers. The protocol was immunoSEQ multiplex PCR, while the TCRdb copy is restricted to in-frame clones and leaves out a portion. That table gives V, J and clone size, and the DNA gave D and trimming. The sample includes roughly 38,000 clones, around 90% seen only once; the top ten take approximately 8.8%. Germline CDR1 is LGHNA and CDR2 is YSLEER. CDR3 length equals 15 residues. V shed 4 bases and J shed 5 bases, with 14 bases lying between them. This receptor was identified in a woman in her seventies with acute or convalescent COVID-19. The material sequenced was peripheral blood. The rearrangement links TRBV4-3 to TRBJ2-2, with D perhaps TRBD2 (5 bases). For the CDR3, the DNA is TGCGCCAGCAGCCCAGACTATCCCGGGACCGGGGAGCTGTTTTTT. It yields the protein CASSPDYPGTGELFF.